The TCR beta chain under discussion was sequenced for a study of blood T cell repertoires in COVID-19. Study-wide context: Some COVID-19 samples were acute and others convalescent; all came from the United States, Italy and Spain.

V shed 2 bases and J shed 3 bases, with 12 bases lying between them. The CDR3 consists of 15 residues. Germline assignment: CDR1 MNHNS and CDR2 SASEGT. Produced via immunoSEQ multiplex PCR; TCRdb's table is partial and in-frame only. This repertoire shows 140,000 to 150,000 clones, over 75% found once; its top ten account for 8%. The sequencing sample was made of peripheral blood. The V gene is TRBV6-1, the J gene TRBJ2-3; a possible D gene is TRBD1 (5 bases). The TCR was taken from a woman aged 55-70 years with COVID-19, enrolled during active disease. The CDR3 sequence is CASSESWGRTDTQYF. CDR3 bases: TGTGCCAGCAGTGAATCATGGGGCAGGACAGATACGCAGTATTTT.